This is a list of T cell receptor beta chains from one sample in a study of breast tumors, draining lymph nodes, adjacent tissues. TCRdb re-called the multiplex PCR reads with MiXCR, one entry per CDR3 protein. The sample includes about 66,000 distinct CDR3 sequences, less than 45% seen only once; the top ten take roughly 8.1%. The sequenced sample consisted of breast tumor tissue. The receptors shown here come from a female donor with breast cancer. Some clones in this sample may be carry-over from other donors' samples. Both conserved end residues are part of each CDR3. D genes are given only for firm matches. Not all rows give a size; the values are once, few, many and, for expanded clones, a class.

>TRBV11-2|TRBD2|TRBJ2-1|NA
TGTGCCAGCAGCTTAGTAGCGGGAGAGGTGTACAATGAGCAGTTCTTC
CASSLVAGEVYNEQFF
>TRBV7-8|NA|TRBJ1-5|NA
TGTGCTATCCCATTCCCGGATCAGCCCCAGCATTTT
CAIPFPDQPQHF
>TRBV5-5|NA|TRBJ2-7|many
TGTGCCAGCAGCTTGAGGAGGGGACAATCCTACGAGCAGTACTTC
CASSLRRGQSYEQYF
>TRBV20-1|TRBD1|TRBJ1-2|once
TGCAGTACTCTAGGGACAGGGCTTTATGGCTACACCTTC
CSTLGTGLYGYTF
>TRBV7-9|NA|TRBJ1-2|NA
TGTGCCAGCAGCTTGGACGGTGCTAACTATGGCTACACCTTC
CASSLDGANYGYTF
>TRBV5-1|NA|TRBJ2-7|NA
TGCGCCAGCAGCTTGGACGGGACTGAGCAGTACTTC
CASSLDGTEQYF
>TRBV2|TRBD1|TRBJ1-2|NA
TGTGCCAGCAGTGAAGGGACAGGGGTCCCCTTGAACTATGGCTACACCTTC
CASSEGTGVPLNYGYTF
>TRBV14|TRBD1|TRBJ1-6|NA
TGTGCCAGCAGCCAAGCAGGGGGCCTCAATTCACCCCTCCACTTT
CASSQAGGLNSPLHF
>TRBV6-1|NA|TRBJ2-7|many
TGTGCCAGCAAAAGGTCCTCGCACGACTACGAGCAGTACTTC
CASKRSSHDYEQYF
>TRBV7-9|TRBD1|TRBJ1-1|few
TGTGCCAGCAGATTAGGGACAGCGAACACTGAAGCTTTCTTT
CASRLGTANTEAFF
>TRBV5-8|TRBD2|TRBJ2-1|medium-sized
TGTGCCAGCAGCCGTGGACGACTAGCGCGAAGCTACAATGAGCAGTTCTTC
CASSRGRLARSYNEQFF
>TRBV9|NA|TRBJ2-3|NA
TGTGCCAGCAGCGTAGATAGCGAGCACACAGATACGCAGTATTTT
CASSVDSEHTDTQYF
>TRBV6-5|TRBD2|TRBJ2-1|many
TGTGCCAGCAGAGGACTAGCGGGGGGCCTCTCCTACAATGAGCAGTTCTTC
CASRGLAGGLSYNEQFF
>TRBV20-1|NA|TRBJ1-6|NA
TGCAGTGCTAGGAATCGAACAGTATATTCACCCCTCCACTTT
CSARNRTVYSPLHF
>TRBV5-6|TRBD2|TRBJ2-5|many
TGTGCCAGCAGCTCCGAGACTAGCGGGGTACGCTTGGCCCAGTACTTC
CASSSETSGVRLAQYF
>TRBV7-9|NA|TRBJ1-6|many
TGTGCCAGCAGCTTCGGTGGGATAGATTCACCCCTCCACTTT
CASSFGGIDSPLHF
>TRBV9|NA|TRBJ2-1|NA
TGTGCCAGCAGCGTCCCTAGGGGGCTAGCGGCCTACAATGAGCAGTTCTTC
CASSVPRGLAAYNEQFF
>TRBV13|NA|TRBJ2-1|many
TGTGCCAGCAGGTCCTCAGGCTCCTACAATGAGCAGTTCTTC
CASRSSGSYNEQFF
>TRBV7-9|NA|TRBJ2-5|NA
TGTGCCAGCAGCCCAGGAGATGGGGGAGAGACCCAGTACTTC
CASSPGDGGETQYF
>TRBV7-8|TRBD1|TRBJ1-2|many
TGTGCCAGCAGCTTGGACAGGGTAGGAATGCGAGGCTACACCTTC
CASSLDRVGMRGYTF
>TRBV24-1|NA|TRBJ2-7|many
TGTGCCACCAGTGCCCCAGGGTTCTCCTACGAGCAGTACTTC
CATSAPGFSYEQYF
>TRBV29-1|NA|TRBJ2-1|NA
TGCAGCTTAGGGCAGGGATACAATGAGCAGTTCTTC
CSLGQGYNEQFF
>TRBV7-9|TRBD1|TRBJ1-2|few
TGTGCCAGCAGCAGGGACAGGGGTGGATATGGCTACACCTTC
CASSRDRGGYGYTF
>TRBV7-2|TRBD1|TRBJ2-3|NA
TGTGCCAGCAGCTTCCAGGGGGTAGTGGCAGATACGCAGTATTTT
CASSFQGVVADTQYF
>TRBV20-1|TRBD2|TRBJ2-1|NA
TGCAGTGCTGTAGCGGGAGGGGTGTACAATGAGCAGTTTTTC
CSAVAGGVYNEQFF
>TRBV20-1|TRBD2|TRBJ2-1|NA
TGCAGTGCTAGAGGGGTTGAGGGACTATCGTACAATGAGCAGTTCTTC
CSARGVEGLSYNEQFF
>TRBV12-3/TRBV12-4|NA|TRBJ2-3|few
TGTGCCAGCAGTTTAGCGGGAACCACAGATACGCAGTATTTT
CASSLAGTTDTQYF
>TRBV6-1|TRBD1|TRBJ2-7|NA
TGTGCCAGCAGTGGGGGACAGGTTATCTACGAGCAGTACTTC
CASSGGQVIYEQYF
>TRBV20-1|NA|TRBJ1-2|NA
TGCAGTGCTAGAACAGCCGGCATTGGGGTTTTGACCTATGGCTACACCTTC
CSARTAGIGVLTYGYTF
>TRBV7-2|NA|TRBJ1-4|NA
TGTGCCAGCAGCTCTAGACTAGCGGGGGGGCCTAATGAAAAACTGTTTTTT
CASSSRLAGGPNEKLFF
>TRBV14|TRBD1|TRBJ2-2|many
TGTGCCAGCAGCCAAGATCGTTACAGGGGCACCGGGGAGCTGTTTTTT
CASSQDRYRGTGELFF
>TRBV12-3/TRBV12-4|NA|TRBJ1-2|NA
TGTGCCAGCAGCCTAACCCAGTGGCTCTATGGCCACACCTTC
CASSLTQWLYGHTF
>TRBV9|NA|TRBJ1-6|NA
TGTGCCAGCTCTGCAGGGCTAGAGAATTCCCCCCTCCCCTTT
CASSAGLENSPLPF
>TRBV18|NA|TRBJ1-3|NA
TGTGCCAGCTCACCGTTTGGAGAGTTAGCTGGAAACACCATATATTTT
CASSPFGELAGNTIYF
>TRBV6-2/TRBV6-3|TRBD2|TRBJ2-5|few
TGTGCCAGCAGAAAGGGTGGGGCGGGGGGACAAGAGACCCAGTACTTC
CASRKGGAGGQETQYF
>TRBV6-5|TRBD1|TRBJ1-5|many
TGTGCCAGCAGCCCACTGGGGACAGGGATCTATAGCAATCAGCCCCAGCATTTT
CASSPLGTGIYSNQPQHF
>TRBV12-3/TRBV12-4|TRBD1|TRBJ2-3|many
TGTGCCAGCAGTACCAGACAGGGGGCAAGCACAGATACGCAGTATTTT
CASSTRQGASTDTQYF
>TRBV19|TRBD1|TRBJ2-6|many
TGTGCCAGTAGTGAGGACAGGGCCGGTTTAATTGGCTCTGGGGCCAACGTCCTGACTTTC
CASSEDRAGLIGSGANVLTF
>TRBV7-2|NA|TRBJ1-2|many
TGTGCCAGCAGCCTCGTCGGGGTCGGGGACTATGGCTACACCTTC
CASSLVGVGDYGYTF
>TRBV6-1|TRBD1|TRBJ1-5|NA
TGTGCCAGCAGGGGGGACAGGGGGGTCAATCAGCCCCAGCATTTT
CASRGDRGVNQPQHF
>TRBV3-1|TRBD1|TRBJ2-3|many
TGTGCCAGCAGCAGGACAGGGAGCACAGATACGCAGTATTTT
CASSRTGSTDTQYF
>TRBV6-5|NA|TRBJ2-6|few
TGTGCCAGCAGTCCAACAGGGGCCAACGTCCTGACTTTC
CASSPTGANVLTF
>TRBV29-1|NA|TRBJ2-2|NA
TGCACCATGGGCTGTGCGAACACCGGGGAGCTGTTTTTT
CTMGCANTGELFF
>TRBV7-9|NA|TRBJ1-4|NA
TGTGCCAGCTCCCCGGGGTCTAGTCAAAAACTGTTTTTT
CASSPGSSQKLFF
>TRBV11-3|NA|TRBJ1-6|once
TGTGCCAGCAGGGGGGGCAGGCGATGTAATTCACCCCTCCACTTT
CASRGGRRCNSPLHF